This T cell receptor beta chain derives from a study of T cells in Graves' hyperthyroidism and ophthalmopathy. Study findings and constraints: Expanded thyroid clonotypes (above 0.001) were mostly also found in blood.

This CDR3 comprises 15 residues. J was trimmed by 7 bases and V by 3 bases; bases with no gene match: 7. Germline V lookup: CDR1 SGDLS, CDR2 YYNGEE. RNA transcripts yielded amplified TCR beta CDR3 regions. HTBI primers were used for first-round RT-PCR of the TCR CDR3. Via MiXCR, TCRdb re-called the multiplex PCR reads, giving one row per CDR3 protein. This sample has approximately 210,000 distinct CDR3 sequences, with 15% to 20% found just once. This clonotype was seen a few times. The antigen is not known. Sequenced input: blood. The receptor was derived from a man in his fifties with Graves' hyperthyroidism. The chain joins TRBV9 to TRBJ1-6; 7 bases map to TRBD1. The CDR3 loop reads CASSELQGRNSPLHF. Written as DNA, the CDR3 is TGTGCCAGCAGCGAACTACAGGGGAGGAATTCACCCCTCCACTTT.